A single sample is the source of the 5 T cell receptor beta chains below, sequenced in a study of OX40 agonist ivuxolimab in advanced cancers. Clones were read by immunoSEQ multiplex PCR, and TCRdb kept only the in-frame ones, dropping some. The sample has under 25,000 clones, approximately 80% seen once. The starting material was CD4+ or CD8+ T cells sorted from blood, obtained in a trial of the OX40 agonist ivuxolimab. The source of these receptors is an adult with an advanced solid tumor such as melanoma, head and neck, liver or kidney cancer.

The sample holds one count of this clone. The J gene is TRBJ2-1, the V gene TRBV27, with 7 bases aligning to TRBD2. The CDR3 extends over 14 amino acids. J gave up 6 bases and V 5 bases, and 7 bases lay outside the gene matches. CDR1 and CDR2 (germline): MNHEY, SMNVEV (reference sequence). The DNA for the CDR3 is TGTGCCAGCAGTCCCATCCGGGGGGTCAATGAGCAGTTCTTC. Protein: CASSPIRGVNEQFF.

In its sample, this clone was seen once. The chain is built from TRBV25-1 and TRBJ1-1, with D perhaps TRBD1 (5 bases). Trimming removed 7 bases from V and 1 base from J, with 19 bases in between. The CDR3 spans 16 residues. Germline V gene lookup returns CDR1 MGHDK and CDR2 SYGVNS. CDR3 nucleotide sequence: TGTGCCAGCAACCCTTGGGGCGACGATCAGAACACTGAAGCTTTCTTT. Translating gives CASNPWGDDQNTEAFF.

CDR3: CASRPKTGGGYGYTF. DNA for the CDR3: TGTGCCAGCAGACCTAAGACAGGGGGAGGTTATGGCTACACCTTC. The chain links TRBV28 to TRBJ1-2, with TRBD1 matching over 9 bases. The CDR3 runs 15 residues. Germline V gene data show CDR1 as MDHEN and CDR2 as SYDVKM. The ends lost 6 bases at V and 5 bases at J; junction bases unmatched: 10.

V usage is TRBV7-3 and J usage is TRBJ2-7; 9 bases are a match to TRBD2. The CDR3 covers 15 residues. Trimming removed 5 bases from V and 0 bases from J; junction bases left unmatched: 5. From germline, CDR1 is SGHTA and CDR2 FQGTGA. The CDR3 region is CASSPSGGSSYEQYF. Here the CDR3 DNA reads TGTGCCAGCAGCCCAAGCGGGGGGAGCTCCTACGAGCAGTACTTC.

The V gene is TRBV4-3, the J gene TRBJ2-1, with 10 bases matching TRBD2. Germline trimming cut 1 base from V and 5 bases from J; bases unmatched to any gene: 2. The CDR3 runs 15 residues. Germline values: CDR1 LGHNA, CDR2 YSLEER. The CDR3 protein is CASSQVSGGNNEQFF. The CDR3 coding sequence is TGCGCCAGCAGCCAAGTTAGCGGGGGGAACAATGAGCAGTTCTTC.